The sequence of this T cell receptor beta chain was determined in a study of T cell changes during pregnancy in multiple sclerosis. Some clones are missing from TCRdb's copy, which holds only in-frame ones; the method was immunoSEQ multiplex PCR. The sample carries over 65,000 clones, 90% to 95% recorded once. The CDR3 contains 11 residues. Germline loops: CDR1 SEHNR, CDR2 FQNEAQ (reference sequence). Trimming shortened V by 8 bases and J by 4 bases, and 8 bases separated the two germline ends. The chain couples TRBV7-9 to TRBJ2-5, with D unclear. The clonotype was recovered from a female donor with multiple sclerosis, enrolled in a pregnancy study. The material sequenced was peripheral blood, taken in the third trimester of pregnancy. CDR3 bases: TGTGCCAGCGTTACGGGAGAGACCCAGTACTTC. It specifies CASVTGETQYF.